These T cell receptor beta chains were read from a single sample in a study of blood T cell repertoires in COVID-19. Generated by immunoSEQ multiplex PCR, the TCRdb table keeps only in-frame clones and is missing some. Among 200,000 to 300,000 clones listed, under 90% were seen once. The sample consisted of PBMCs or T cells enriched from blood (not recorded which). The receptors derive from a woman in her thirties or forties who had been exposed to COVID-19. CDR3s include the opening cysteine and the closing phenylalanine or tryptophan. D genes are given only for firm matches. Size values are once, few and many counts, or a class for expanded clones, and some rows have none.

TRBV27,TRBD2,TRBJ2-7,-,CASSPEGGRFNEQYF,TGTGCCAGCAGTCCCGAGGGCGGGAGGTTCAACGAGCAGTACTTC
TRBV20-1,-,TRBJ2-3,-,CSASFGADTDTQYF,TGCAGTGCTAGTTTCGGAGCGGACACAGATACGCAGTATTTT
TRBV20-1,TRBD1,TRBJ1-5,-,CSASGGTGGLNQPQHF,TGCAGTGCTAGTGGAGGGACAGGGGGACTAAATCAGCCCCAGCATTTT
TRBV6-5,TRBD1,TRBJ2-1,-,CASKTGTEAYNEQFF,TGTGCCAGCAAGACCGGGACAGAGGCCTACAATGAGCAGTTCTTC
TRBV19,-,TRBJ2-3,-,CASRTGGGTDTQYF,TGTGCCAGTAGGACCGGCGGGGGCACAGATACGCAGTATTTT
TRBV27,TRBD1,TRBJ1-2,-,CASSPGQGERFGTF,TGTGCCAGCAGTCCAGGACAGGGGGAGAGGTTTGGCACCTTC
TRBV4-1,-,TRBJ1-5,-,CASSQDSTNQPQHF,TGCGCCAGCAGCCAAGACAGTACGAACCAGCCCCAGCATTTT
TRBV5-1,TRBD1,TRBJ2-3,-,CASRTTGVLSTDTQYF,TGCGCCAGCAGGACTACAGGGGTGTTGAGCACAGATACGCAGTATTTT
TRBV9,TRBD1,TRBJ1-2,-,CASSAGTATYGYTF,TGTGCCAGCAGCGCCGGGACAGCCACCTATGGCTACACCTTC
TRBV7-2,TRBD1,TRBJ2-7,-,CASSFRDRGPREQYF,TGTGCCAGCAGCTTCCGGGACAGGGGGCCCCGGGAGCAGTACTTC
TRBV19,TRBD2,TRBJ2-1,once,CASTLAGGLGEQFF,TGTGCCAGTACACTAGCGGGGGGTCTAGGGGAGCAGTTCTTC
TRBV7-2,TRBD2,TRBJ2-7,-,CASSSGIGTSGGPYEQYF,TGTGCCAGCAGCTCGGGAATAGGGACTAGCGGGGGACCCTACGAGCAGTACTTC
TRBV19,-,TRBJ1-5,-,CASMAMGGNNQPQHF,TGTGCCAGTATGGCTATGGGGGGTAACAATCAGCCCCAGCATTTT
TRBV2,-,TRBJ1-1,-,CASILGTPGNTEAFF,TGTGCCAGCATTTTAGGCACCCCGGGGAACACTGAAGCTTTCTTT
TRBV19,-,TRBJ1-4,-,CASSIGAGAEKLFF,TGTGCCAGTAGTATTGGGGCAGGGGCTGAAAAACTGTTTTTT
TRBV6-2/TRBV6-3,-,TRBJ1-5,-,CASSPNARGNSQPQHF,TGTGCCAGCAGCCCTAATGCTAGGGGGAACTCCCAGCCCCAGCATTTT
TRBV6-5,-,TRBJ1-1,-,CASPGEFLNTEAFF,TGTGCCAGTCCAGGGGAGTTTTTGAACACTGAAGCTTTCTTT
TRBV4-3,-,TRBJ1-4,few,CASSQGGRGAGEKLFF,TGCGCCAGCAGCCAAGGGGGCAGGGGCGCTGGTGAAAAACTGTTTTTT
TRBV5-1,-,TRBJ1-1,few,CASSPGGSTEAFF,TGCGCCAGCAGCCCTGGCGGCAGCACTGAAGCTTTCTTT
TRBV28,-,TRBJ1-3,-,CASSFGGGNTIYF,TGTGCCAGCAGTTTCGGGGGGGGAAACACCATATATTTT
TRBV28,TRBD1,TRBJ1-5,-,CATNRGRRPSNQPQHF,TGTGCCACAAACAGGGGGAGAAGACCCAGCAATCAGCCCCAGCATTTT
TRBV4-1,-,TRBJ1-1,-,CASSHADRPNTEAFF,TGCGCCAGCAGCCATGCCGACAGACCGAACACTGAAGCTTTCTTT
TRBV25-1,-,TRBJ2-7,-,CASSATGRGGEQYF,TGTGCCAGCAGTGCGACAGGCCGGGGTGGGGAGCAGTACTTC
TRBV6-5,-,TRBJ1-2,once,CASSYSNVQQTGYTF,TGTGCCAGCAGTTACTCGAACGTGCAACAGACCGGCTACACCTTC